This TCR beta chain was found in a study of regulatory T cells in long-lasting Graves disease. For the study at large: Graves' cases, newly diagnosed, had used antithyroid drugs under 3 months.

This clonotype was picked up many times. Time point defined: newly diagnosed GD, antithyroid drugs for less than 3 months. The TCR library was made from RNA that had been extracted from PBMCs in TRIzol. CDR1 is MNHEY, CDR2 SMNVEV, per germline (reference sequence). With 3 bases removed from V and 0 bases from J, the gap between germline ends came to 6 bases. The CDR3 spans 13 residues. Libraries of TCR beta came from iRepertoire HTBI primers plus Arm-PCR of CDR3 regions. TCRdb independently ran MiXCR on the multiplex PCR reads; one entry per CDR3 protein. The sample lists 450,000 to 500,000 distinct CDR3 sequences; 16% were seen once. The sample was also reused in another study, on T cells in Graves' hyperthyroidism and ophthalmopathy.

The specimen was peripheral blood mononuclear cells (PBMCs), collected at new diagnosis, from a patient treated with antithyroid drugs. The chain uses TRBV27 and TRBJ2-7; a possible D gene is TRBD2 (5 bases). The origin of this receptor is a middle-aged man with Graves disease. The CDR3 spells CASSFDYSYEQYF. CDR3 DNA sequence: TGTGCCAGCAGTTTCGACTACTCCTACGAGCAGTACTTC.